The present T cell receptor beta chain was sequenced within a study of beta chain features in type 1 diabetes. Background on the study: Healthy donors resembled patients in age, gender and cell yields. The study's findings and limits: At VDJ recombination sites, type 1 diabetes patients had fewer insertions and more deleted nucleotides.

This clone appeared a few times. Its cognate antigen is unknown. TCRB transcripts that were expressed got sequenced, as all of the isolated RNA had been reverse transcribed. Measured with immunoSEQ multiplex PCR; TCRdb has only the in-frame clones, and not every one. The sample lists 120,000 to 150,000 clones; 10% were seen once. The CDR3 contains 14 residues. CDR1 SGHNT and CDR2 YYREEE come from the germline V gene (reference sequence). Unmatched junction bases numbered 5, after V lost 5 bases and J lost 0 bases. Using CD45RO/CCR7/CD25/CD127/CD95/CD27, CD4+ naive, central memory, regulatory and stem cell-like memory cells were sorted.

The TCR originated in a man aged 18-30 years in good health. This chain links TRBV5-4 with TRBJ2-7, with 7 bases aligning to TRBD1. Sample: naive CD4+ T cells from blood. The CDR3 DNA follows: TGTGCCAGCAGGTCCGGGACAGACTCCTACGAGCAGTACTTC. Encoded protein: CASRSGTDSYEQYF.